A single T cell receptor beta chain is shown here with its context. What it recognizes is unknown. The data are from a study of T cell repertoires in cytomegalovirus infection. On the study more broadly: Newly reported HLA-C-restricted and thoroughly characterized HLA-B-restricted CMV epitopes were employed.

Via MiXCR, TCRdb re-called the reads, giving one row per CDR3 protein. The sample lists roughly 990,000 distinct CDR3 sequences, roughly 31% occurring once. The CDR3 totals 14 residues. Germline values: CDR1 DFQATT, CDR2 SNEGSKA (reference sequence). Trimming cost V 5 bases and J 8 bases; bases outside gene matches: 11. The clonotype comes from a human donor in good health (CMV status not recorded). Some clones in this sample may be carry-over from other donors' samples. Material: cultured CD8+ T cells from PBMCs, obtained from culture after CMV antigen stimulation. V usage is TRBV20-1 and J usage is TRBJ2-1, with 8 positions matching TRBD1. CDR3 coding DNA: TGCAGTGCTTATGACAGGGGAGAGGGCGATGAGCAGTTCTTC. This encodes CSAYDRGEGDEQFF.